This T cell receptor beta chain was sequenced in a study of technical replicates of blood from a handful of donors. This CDR3 is 15 amino acids long. V shed 8 bases and J 3 bases; nucleotides not matched to a gene: 12. CDR1 is MNHEY, CDR2 SVGAGI, per germline. Profiling relied on immunoSEQ multiplex PCR, and the TCRdb table lists in-frame clones only, not all of them. The table includes around 80,000 clones, 98% detected once. The V call is TRBV6-5, the J call TRBJ2-7; 8 positions match TRBD2. This receptor was taken from a human donor in good health. Sequencing was performed on T cells isolated from PBMCs. The CDR3 DNA is TGTGCCAGCTCGGAATCGGGGGGGGACTACTACGAGCAGTACTTC. It translates to CASSESGGDYYEQYF.